These 28 T cell receptor beta chains share one sample of origin, sequenced in a study of somatic mutations in cytotoxic T cells in rheumatoid arthritis. The assay was immunoSEQ multiplex PCR, and TCRdb's table has in-frame clones only and misses some. Among about 16,000 clones listed, around 80% were seen once. The material sequenced was CD8+ T cells sorted from blood. Receptors were obtained from a woman aged 45-65 years with rheumatoid arthritis.

The rearrangement links TRBV6-1 to TRBJ2-7; possible D gene TRBD2, 5 bases. CDR1 is MNHNS, CDR2 SASEGT, per germline. Trimming removed 7 bases from V and 3 bases from J, with 19 bases in between. The CDR3 has 15 residues. The CDR3 loop reads CASIAKDWSFYEQYF. In DNA, the CDR3 is TGTGCCAGCATCGCAAAGGACTGGAGCTTCTACGAGCAGTACTTC.

The V gene is TRBV7-9, the J gene TRBJ1-1; D may be TRBD1 (6 bases). Trimming shortened V by 1 base and J by 5 bases, and 14 bases separated the two germline ends. Per the germline V gene, CDR1 is SEHNR and CDR2 is FQNEAQ (reference sequence). This CDR3 region has 15 residues. The CDR3 spells CASSLVQQGWTEAFF. In DNA form, the CDR3 reads TGTGCCAGCAGCTTAGTCCAACAGGGTTGGACTGAAGCTTTCTTT.

The chain links TRBV4-1 to TRBJ2-1; D is possibly TRBD2 (6 bases). V was trimmed by 0 bases and J by 3 bases, leaving 6 bases between them. The CDR3 totals 14 residues. Germline loops: CDR1 MGHRA, CDR2 YSYEKL. CDR3: CASSQEGGYNEQFF. CDR3 bases: TGCGCCAGCAGCCAAGAGGGGGGCTACAATGAGCAGTTCTTC.

The chain carries TRBV6-1 and TRBJ2-2; possible D gene TRBD1, 5 bases. Deletions cut 10 bases from V and 6 bases from J, with 9 bases between. This CDR3 contains 11 residues. Germline V gene sequence: CDR1 MNHNS, CDR2 SASEGT. CDR3 DNA sequence: TGTGCCACAGGGTTGGCCGGGGAGCTGTTTTTT. Its translation is CATGLAGELFF.

The J gene is TRBJ1-1, the V gene TRBV27; 12 nucleotides agree with TRBD1. CDR1 and CDR2 (germline): MNHEY, SMNVEV (reference sequence). The V gene end was trimmed by 0 bases and the J gene end by 1 base; junction bases not matched to a gene: 3. The CDR3 loop spans 17 amino acids. CDR3 DNA: TGTGCCAGCAGTTTATCGGGGACAGGGGGCCCGAACACTGAAGCTTTCTTT. Its protein product is CASSLSGTGGPNTEAFF.

The chain carries TRBV19 and TRBJ2-1; 14 bases align to TRBD2. The V and J ends lost 6 bases and 5 bases, in that order; junction bases with no gene match: 3. The CDR3 is made up of 15 amino acids. Germline CDR1 LNHDA, CDR2 SQIVND (reference sequence). The CDR3 is CASRGTSGSNNEQFF. CDR3 DNA: TGTGCCAGTAGAGGGACTAGCGGGAGTAACAATGAGCAGTTCTTC.

The V and J genes are TRBV6-5 and TRBJ2-1, with D hard to call. CDR1 is MNHEY and CDR2 is SVGAGI in the germline V gene. This CDR3 has 14 residues. Trimming took 6 bases from V and 7 from J, leaving 16 bases between them. CDR3 amino acids: CASSPHLFENEQFF. The CDR3 bases are TGTGCCAGCAGCCCACACCTGTTTGAAAATGAGCAGTTCTTC.

The table lists this clone with a count of one. The chain links TRBV11-2 to TRBJ1-1; D gene unclear. The V end lost 5 bases, the J end lost 8 bases, and 18 bases lay between the germline ends. The CDR3 contains 14 residues. The germline CDR1 and CDR2 sequences are SGHAT and FQNNGV. In DNA, the CDR3 is TGTGCCAGCAGCGACCGGACGGCTTTGCTCGAAGCTTTCTTT. Translating gives CASSDRTALLEAFF.

The chain joins TRBV2 to TRBJ2-5, with 12 positions matching TRBD2. Trimming at V came to 6 bases and at J to 1 base, leaving 6 bases not matched to a gene. Germline CDR1 reads SNHLY; CDR2 reads FYNNEI. This CDR3 contains 16 residues. The CDR3 nucleotides are TGTGCCAGCAGGGAACTAGCGGGAGGTCGCCAAGAGACCCAGTACTTC. This encodes CASRELAGGRQETQYF.

V is TRBV27 and J is TRBJ1-5; TRBD1 aligns across 7 bases. The CDR3 is 12 residues long. With 8 bases clipped from V and 2 bases from J, the junction kept 0 bases outside the gene matches. Germline-derived CDR1 and CDR2 are MNHEY and SMNVEV (reference sequence). The CDR3 DNA is TGTGCCAGCGGGACAGGCAATCAGCCCCAGCATTTT. The encoded protein is CASGTGNQPQHF.

V and J are TRBV7-9 and TRBJ1-4, with D perhaps matching TRBD1 (5 bases). The V and J ends lost 5 bases and 2 bases respectively, with 18 bases between them. The germline V gene has CDR1 SEHNR and CDR2 FQNEAQ (reference sequence). The CDR3 sequence is 17 residues long. Here the CDR3 DNA reads TGTGCCAGCAGCCCGCGGGGCGGGGATGGGACTAATGAAAAACTGTTTTTT. This gives the protein CASSPRGGDGTNEKLFF.

J is TRBJ1-5 and V is TRBV15, with D possibly TRBD1 on 5 matching bases. CDR1 is LNHNV and CDR2 is YYDKDF in the germline V gene (reference sequence). There are 14 residues in the CDR3. Trimming left V 11 bases short and J 1 base short, with 15 bases between. CDR3 loop: CASQEEGSNQPQHF. For the CDR3, the DNA is TGTGCCTCCCAAGAGGAGGGGAGCAATCAGCCCCAGCATTTT.

This chain joins TRBV7-2 and TRBJ2-3, with D tentatively TRBD2 (5 bases). The CDR3 length is 15 residues. V lost 1 base to trimming and J lost 2 bases, with 10 bases between them. Germline values: CDR1 SGHTA, CDR2 FQGNSA. The CDR3 nucleotides read TGTGCCAGCAGCTTAGTCCAGCGGTCCACAGATACGCAGTATTTT. It specifies CASSLVQRSTDTQYF.

This chain links TRBV27 with TRBJ2-2; possibly TRBD1 for D (7 bases). There are 14 residues in the CDR3. V was shortened by 6 bases and J by 8 bases, with 16 bases between the two germline ends. In germline, CDR1 is MNHEY, CDR2 SMNVEV (reference sequence). The CDR3 DNA reads as TGTGCCAGCAGGGAGGGACAGCGAACGGGGGAGCTGTTTTTT. Residues: CASREGQRTGELFF.

This sequence joins TRBV11-2 and TRBJ2-7; D is undetermined. V shed 4 bases and J shed 1 base, with 8 bases lying between them. The CDR3 extends over 13 amino acids. From germline, CDR1 is SGHAT and CDR2 FQNNGV. The CDR3 protein is CASSSTESYEQYF. CDR3 nucleotide sequence: TGTGCCAGCAGCTCTACAGAGTCCTACGAGCAGTACTTC.

The CDR3 coding sequence is TGCGCCAGCAGTCAAGTCACAGGAAACTATGGCTACACCTTC. Its protein product is CASSQVTGNYGYTF. This chain links TRBV23-1 with TRBJ1-2; tentative D call: TRBD1 (5 bases). TRBV23-1 is an open reading frame, and its role is uncertain. CDR3 length: 14 residues. V lost 2 bases and J lost 2, with 9 bases in between.

The chain joins TRBV5-1 to TRBJ2-3, with 9 bases identical to TRBD2. The CDR3 spans 16 residues. Per the germline V gene, CDR1 is SGHRS and CDR2 is YFSETQ. With V trimmed by 1 base and J by 4 bases, 7 bases remained unmatched. This chain's CDR3 is CASSLPASGAPDTQYF. The CDR3 DNA reads as TGCGCCAGCAGCTTGCCGGCTAGCGGGGCTCCAGATACGCAGTATTTT.

This chain links TRBV7-2 with TRBJ1-2, with 9 bases that match TRBD1. CDR1 SGHTA and CDR2 FQGNSA come from the germline V gene. V lost 2 bases to trimming and J lost 12 bases; unmatched junction nucleotides: 16. This CDR3 has 16 amino acids. Written as DNA, the CDR3 is TGTGCCAGCAGCTTATTACGCCGGGACAGGGTGTGGGGCCACACCTTC. This codes for CASSLLRRDRVWGHTF.

This clone was detected once. The chain uses TRBV7-9 and TRBJ2-3, with D possibly being TRBD1 or TRBD2 (5 bases each). V was trimmed by 11 bases and J by 6 bases, leaving 6 bases between them. The CDR3 totals 9 residues. Germline CDR1 reads SEHNR; CDR2 reads FQNEAQ (reference sequence). The CDR3 sequence is CAEGDTQYF. For the CDR3, the DNA is TGTGCCGAGGGGGATACGCAGTATTTT.

This clone appeared a single time. CDR3 in DNA: TGTGCCAGCAGCCCTTTTGTGGAGTCAGGGGACTACGAGCAGTACTTC. Translation gives CASSPFVESGDYEQYF. The chain recombines TRBV27 with TRBJ2-7, with TRBD1 as a possible D gene (6 bases). The CDR3 has 16 amino acids. Trimming removed 6 bases at V and 3 bases at J, with 21 bases between. The germline CDR1 and CDR2 sequences are MNHEY and SMNVEV (reference sequence).

This rearrangement joins TRBV16 to TRBJ2-6; 7 bases are a match to TRBD2. The J segment lost 0 bases and the V segment lost 1 base, leaving 6 bases of the junction unmatched. The CDR3 has 18 amino acids. Germline V CDR1 and CDR2: KGHSY, FQNENV. CDR3: CASSQFEGLFSGANVLTF. DNA for the CDR3: TGTGCCAGCAGCCAATTTGAGGGACTATTCTCTGGGGCCAACGTCCTGACTTTC.

V is TRBV7-9 and J is TRBJ2-7; D is tentatively TRBD1 or TRBD2 (7 bases each). Deletions cut 11 bases from V and 3 bases from J, with 20 bases between. The germline V gene encodes CDR1 SEHNR and CDR2 FQNEAQ (reference sequence). The CDR3 spans 14 residues. The CDR3: CAAGGRGANYEQYF. CDR3 in DNA: TGTGCCGCAGGGGGACGGGGGGCTAACTACGAGCAGTACTTC.

This chain uses TRBV5-1 with TRBJ2-6, with D perhaps TRBD1 (6 bases). V was pared by 4 bases and J by 3 bases, with 20 bases between. The CDR3 sequence is 18 residues long. Per the germline V gene, CDR1 is SGHRS and CDR2 is YFSETQ. The CDR3 sequence is CASSSREGHLLGANVLTF. CDR3 sequence (DNA): TGCGCCAGCAGCAGCAGAGAGGGACACCTGCTTGGGGCCAACGTCCTGACTTTC.

The chain links TRBV5-1 to TRBJ2-6; maybe TRBD1 (5 bases). The CDR3 totals 16 residues. V dropped 2 bases and J dropped 0 bases, with 9 bases sitting between them. The V gene's germline CDR1 is SGHRS and CDR2 YFSETQ. CDR3 coding DNA: TGCGCCAGCAGCTTTACAGGATTCTCTGGGGCCAACGTCCTGACTTTC. Translation: CASSFTGFSGANVLTF.

The chain employs TRBV7-9 and TRBJ2-7; possibly TRBD1 or TRBD2 for D (6 bases each). The CDR3 runs 17 residues. The germline CDR1 and CDR2 sequences are SEHNR and FQNEAQ (reference sequence). Trimming cost V 1 base and J 2 bases, with 18 bases left between them. CDR3 residues: CASSLVGGQVPAYEQYF. DNA of the CDR3: TGTGCCAGCAGCTTAGTAGGGGGGCAGGTGCCCGCCTACGAGCAGTACTTC.

This chain links TRBV13 with TRBJ2-7; TRBD1 aligns across 8 bases. Germline V gene lookup returns CDR1 PRHDT and CDR2 FYEKMQ (reference sequence). The CDR3 covers 13 residues. The ends lost 2 bases at V and 4 bases at J; junction bases unmatched: 1. The CDR3 spells CASSLTGGYEQYF. The CDR3 nucleotides read TGTGCCAGCAGCTTAACAGGGGGGTACGAGCAGTACTTC.

The chain combines TRBV4-1 with TRBJ1-4; D is uncertain. Trimming pared 2 bases from V and 4 bases from J, leaving 11 bases between. The germline V gene has CDR1 MGHRA and CDR2 YSYEKL. The CDR3 has 15 residues. The CDR3 sequence: CASSQSEHHNEKLFF. CDR3 coding DNA: TGCGCCAGCAGCCAATCGGAACACCATAATGAAAAACTGTTTTTT.

The rearrangement uses TRBV2 and TRBJ2-3; 7 bases line up with TRBD2. This CDR3 comprises 13 residues. Trimming took 9 bases from V and 2 from J; bases not matched to a gene: 5. Germline loops: CDR1 SNHLY, CDR2 FYNNEI. In DNA form, the CDR3 reads TGTGCCAGGCGGGGGATGGCCACAGATACGCAGTATTTT. It encodes CARRGMATDTQYF. The whole variable domain, filled in from reference TRBV2 and TRBJ2-3, reads EPEVTQTPSHQVTQMGQEVILRCVPISNHLYFYWYRQILGQKVEFLVSFYNNEISEKSEIFDDQFSVERPDGSNFTLKIRSTKLEDSAMYFCARRGMATDTQYFGPGTRLTVL.